Below, one T cell receptor beta chain is given with its context. The V end was cut by 3 bases, the J end by 9 bases, with 12 bases between. The CDR3 is 13 amino acids. In the original processing: For nucleated cells, counts were estimated from reference gene primer amplification. Assay used: immunoSEQ multiplex PCR; TCRdb lists only in-frame clones, some missing. D and trimming were read from the DNA, whereas the V and J calls and clone size are those reported in that table. The table records hundreds of thousands of clones, approximately 86% of them present only once. This specimen comes from a study of blood T cell repertoires in COVID-19. Study in general: Acute and convalescent COVID-19 specimens originated in the United States, Italy and Spain. In each case, the material was cDNA or gDNA derived from T cells, B-cell-depleted T cells, or PBMCs.

A Seattle source enrolled patients during active infection and followed them longitudinally. The sequence came from a woman aged 55 to 70 with COVID-19, enrolled during active disease. J is TRBJ2-1 and V is TRBV12-3 or TRBV12-4, with D possibly TRBD1 on 6 matching bases. Input material: peripheral blood. The CDR3 bases are TGTGCCAGCAGTTTCACAGGGAAGGGTGAGCAGTTCTTC. This translates into CASSFTGKGEQFF.